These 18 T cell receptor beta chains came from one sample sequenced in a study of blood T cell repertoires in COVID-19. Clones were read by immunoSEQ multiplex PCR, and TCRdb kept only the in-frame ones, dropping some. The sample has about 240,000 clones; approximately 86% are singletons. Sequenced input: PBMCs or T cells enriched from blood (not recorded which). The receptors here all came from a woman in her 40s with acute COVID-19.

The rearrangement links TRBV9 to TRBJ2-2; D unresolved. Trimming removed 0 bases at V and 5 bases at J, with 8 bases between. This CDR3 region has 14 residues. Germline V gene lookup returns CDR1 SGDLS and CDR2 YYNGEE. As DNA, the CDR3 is TGTGCCAGCAGCGTAGGCCAGTCAACCGGGGAGCTGTTTTTT. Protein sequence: CASSVGQSTGELFF.

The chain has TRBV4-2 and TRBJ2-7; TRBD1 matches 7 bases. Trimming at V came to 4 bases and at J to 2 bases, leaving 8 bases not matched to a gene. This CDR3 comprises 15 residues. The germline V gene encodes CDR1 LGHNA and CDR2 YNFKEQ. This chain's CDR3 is CASSPPGTATYEQYF. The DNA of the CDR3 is TGTGCCAGCAGCCCGCCCGGGACAGCCACCTACGAGCAGTACTTC.

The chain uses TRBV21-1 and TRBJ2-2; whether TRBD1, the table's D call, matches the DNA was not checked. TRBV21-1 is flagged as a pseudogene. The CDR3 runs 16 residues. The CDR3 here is CASSKKGDSNTGELFF. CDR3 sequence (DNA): TGTGCCAGCAGCAAAAAGGGGGATTCGAACACCGGGGAGCTGTTTTTT.

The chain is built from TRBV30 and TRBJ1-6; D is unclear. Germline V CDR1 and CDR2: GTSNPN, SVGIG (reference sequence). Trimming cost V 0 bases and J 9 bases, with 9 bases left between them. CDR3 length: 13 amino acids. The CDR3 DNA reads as TGTGCCTGGAGTGTATCCCAGGCTTCACCCCTCCACTTT. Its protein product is CAWSVSQASPLHF. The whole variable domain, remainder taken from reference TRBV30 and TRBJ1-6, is SQTIHQWPATLVQPVGSPLSLECTVEGTSNPNLYWYRQAAGRGLQLLFYSVGIGQISSEVPQNLSASRPQDRQFILSSKKLLLSDSGFYLCAWSVSQASPLHFGNGTRLTVT.

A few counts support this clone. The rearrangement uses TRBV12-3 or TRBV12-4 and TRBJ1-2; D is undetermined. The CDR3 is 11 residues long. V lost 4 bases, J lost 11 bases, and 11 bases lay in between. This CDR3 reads CASSSAGFYTF. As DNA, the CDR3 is TGTGCCAGCAGTTCGGCGGGGTTTTACACCTTC.

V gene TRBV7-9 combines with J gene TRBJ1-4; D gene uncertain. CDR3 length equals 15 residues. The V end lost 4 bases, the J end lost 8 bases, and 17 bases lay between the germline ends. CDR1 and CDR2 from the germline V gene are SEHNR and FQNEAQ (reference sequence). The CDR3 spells CASSSDSRRKEKLFF. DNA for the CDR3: TGTGCCAGCAGCTCGGACTCTAGACGGAAGGAAAAACTGTTTTTT.

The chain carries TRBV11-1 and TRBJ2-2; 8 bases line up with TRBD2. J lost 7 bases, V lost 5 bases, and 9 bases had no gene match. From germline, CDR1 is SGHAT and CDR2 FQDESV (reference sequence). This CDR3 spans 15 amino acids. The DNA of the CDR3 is TGTGCCAGCAGCATGGGGACTAGTCAAGGCGGGGAGCTGTTTTTT. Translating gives CASSMGTSQGGELFF.

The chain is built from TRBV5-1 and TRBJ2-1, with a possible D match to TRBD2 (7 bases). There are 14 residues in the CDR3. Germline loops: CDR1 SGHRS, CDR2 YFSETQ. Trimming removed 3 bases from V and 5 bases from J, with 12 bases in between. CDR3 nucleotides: TGCGCCAGCAGCTCAATCGGGGGGCACAATGAGCAGTTCTTC. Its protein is CASSSIGGHNEQFF.

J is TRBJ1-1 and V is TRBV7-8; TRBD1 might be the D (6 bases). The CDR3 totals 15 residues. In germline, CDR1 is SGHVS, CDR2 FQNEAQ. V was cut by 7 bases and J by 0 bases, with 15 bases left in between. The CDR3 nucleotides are TGTGCCAGCAACCCCGGGCAGGGGATGAACACTGAAGCTTTCTTT. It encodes CASNPGQGMNTEAFF.

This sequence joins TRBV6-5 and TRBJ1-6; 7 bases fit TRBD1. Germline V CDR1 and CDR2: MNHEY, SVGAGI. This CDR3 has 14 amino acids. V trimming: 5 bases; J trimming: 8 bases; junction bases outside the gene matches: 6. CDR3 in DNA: TGTGCCAGCAGTCCCGGACAGGATGATTCACCCCTCCACTTT. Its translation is CASSPGQDDSPLHF.

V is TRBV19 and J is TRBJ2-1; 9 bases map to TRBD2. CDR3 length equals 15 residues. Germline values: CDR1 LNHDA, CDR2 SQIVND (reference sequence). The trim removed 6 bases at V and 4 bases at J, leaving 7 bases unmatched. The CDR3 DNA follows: TGTGCCAGTAGCACGACTAGCGGAGGTTACAATGAGCAGTTCTTC. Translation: CASSTTSGGYNEQFF.

CDR3 nucleotide sequence: TGTGCCAGCAGCTTCGTCGGACAAATAGACCCGGCAGATACGCAGTATTTT. This translates into CASSFVGQIDPADTQYF. V is TRBV11-2 and J is TRBJ2-3; a weak D match, TRBD1 (5 bases). Looked up from germline, CDR1 is SGHAT and CDR2 is FQNNGV. V was clipped by 3 bases and J by 4 bases, with 20 bases between them. The CDR3 runs to 17 residues.

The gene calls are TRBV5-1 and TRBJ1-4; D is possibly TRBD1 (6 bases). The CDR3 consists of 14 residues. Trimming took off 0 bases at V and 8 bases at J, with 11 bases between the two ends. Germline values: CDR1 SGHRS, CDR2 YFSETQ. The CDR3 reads CASSLDYRDEKLFF. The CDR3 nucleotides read TGCGCCAGCAGCTTGGATTACAGGGACGAAAAACTGTTTTTT.

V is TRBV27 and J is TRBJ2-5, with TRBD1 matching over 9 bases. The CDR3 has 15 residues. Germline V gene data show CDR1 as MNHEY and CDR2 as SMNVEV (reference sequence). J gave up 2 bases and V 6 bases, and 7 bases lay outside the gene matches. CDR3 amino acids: CASSRRTGVQETQYF. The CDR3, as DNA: TGTGCCAGCAGCCGACGGACAGGGGTTCAAGAGACCCAGTACTTC.

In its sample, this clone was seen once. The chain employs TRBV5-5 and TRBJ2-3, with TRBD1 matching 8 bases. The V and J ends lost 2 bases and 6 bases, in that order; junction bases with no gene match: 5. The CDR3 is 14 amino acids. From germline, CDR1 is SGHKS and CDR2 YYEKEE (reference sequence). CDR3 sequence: CASSFSGGEDTQYF. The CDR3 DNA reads TGTGCCAGCAGCTTCTCAGGGGGCGAGGATACGCAGTATTTT.

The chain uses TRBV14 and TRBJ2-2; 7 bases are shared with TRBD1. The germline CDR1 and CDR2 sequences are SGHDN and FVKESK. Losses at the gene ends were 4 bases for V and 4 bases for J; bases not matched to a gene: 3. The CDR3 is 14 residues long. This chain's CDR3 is CASSPDRATGELFF. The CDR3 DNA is TGTGCCAGCAGCCCTGACAGGGCCACCGGGGAGCTGTTTTTT.

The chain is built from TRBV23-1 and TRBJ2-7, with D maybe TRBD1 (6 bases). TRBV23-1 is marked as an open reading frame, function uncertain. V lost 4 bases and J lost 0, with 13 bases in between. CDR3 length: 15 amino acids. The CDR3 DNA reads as TGCGCCAGCAGTCCGAAGACAGGAAGCTCCTACGAGCAGTACTTC. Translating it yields CASSPKTGSSYEQYF.

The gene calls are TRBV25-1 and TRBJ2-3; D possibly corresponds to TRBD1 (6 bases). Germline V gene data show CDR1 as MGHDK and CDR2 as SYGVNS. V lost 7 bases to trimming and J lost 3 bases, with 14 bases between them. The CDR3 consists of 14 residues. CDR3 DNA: TGTGCCAGCACGTGGACAGTGGATACAGATACGCAGTATTTT. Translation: CASTWTVDTDTQYF.